A selection of T cell receptor beta chains follows, all from one sample in a study of blood T cells in healthy people across ages. Using its own MiXCR run on the 5' RACE reads, TCRdb lists one record per CDR3 protein. The sample consists of hundreds of thousands of distinct CDR3 sequences, about 51% of them appearing once. Specimen: blood. These receptor sequences come from a woman of 80 years or more in good health. Each CDR3 is given with its conserved first and last residue. D genes are given only for firm matches. Clone size is stated in some rows and not others, as once, few, many or a class when expanded.

TRBJ2-2,few,TRBD1,TRBV20-1,TGCAGTGCAGAAAGGGGACAGGTCGCCGGGGAGCTGTTTTTT,CSAERGQVAGELFF
TRBJ1-6,-,TRBD1,TRBV3-1,TGTGCCAGCACCACAGGGGTGGGGGGCGAGAGAAATTCACCCCTCCACTTT,CASTTGVGGERNSPLHF
TRBJ2-7,many,-,TRBV5-1,TGCGCCAGCGCTGGGGACGGAAGCTCCTACGAGCAGTACTTC,CASAGDGSSYEQYF
TRBJ1-5,-,-,TRBV4-1,TGCGCCAGCAGCCAAGATTGGGACGGCTATCAGCCCCAGCATTTT,CASSQDWDGYQPQHF
TRBJ2-7,-,TRBD2,TRBV29-1,TGCAGCGTTGTAGGGACTAGCGGTACCTACGAGCAGTACTTC,CSVVGTSGTYEQYF
TRBJ1-1,-,TRBD1,TRBV12-3/TRBV12-4,TGTGCTTCCGCCCGACAGGGAGGAAACACTGAAGCTTTCTTT,CASARQGGNTEAFF
TRBJ1-4,many,-,TRBV30,TGTGCCTGGAAAGCACAGGGTCCGGAAAAACTGTTTTTT,CAWKAQGPEKLFF
TRBJ2-7,many,TRBD2,TRBV5-6,TGTGCCAGCAGCTTCTTAAGTACGCTAGCGGGAGCAGAGCAGTACTTC,CASSFLSTLAGAEQYF
TRBJ2-5,-,-,TRBV20-1,TGCAGTGCTAGAGATAAAAGTTCAGACTACCAAGAGACCCAGTACTTC,CSARDKSSDYQETQYF
TRBJ2-3,-,TRBD2,TRBV4-3,TGCGCCAGCAGCCAAGATTACGGGAGGGATACGCAGTATTTT,CASSQDYGRDTQYF
TRBJ1-2,-,-,TRBV20-1,TGCAGTGCTAGAATAAACACGTCTGGCTACACCTTC,CSARINTSGYTF
TRBJ2-1,once,-,TRBV29-1,TGCAGCGTTGAAGATCTAGCGCCAGAGCAGTTCTTC,CSVEDLAPEQFF
TRBJ1-5,few,TRBD1,TRBV12-3/TRBV12-4,TGTGCCAGCAGTCGGACAGGGTCCGGGAATCAGCCCCAGCATTTT,CASSRTGSGNQPQHF
TRBJ1-6,many,-,TRBV6-4,TGTGCCAGCAGTGACGGGGCCAGGGGATCCTCACCCCTCCACTTT,CASSDGARGSSPLHF
TRBJ2-1,many,TRBD1,TRBV5-1,TGCGCCAGCAGCCAACAGGGGGAGGACAATGAGCAGTTCTTC,CASSQQGEDNEQFF
TRBJ1-1,-,-,TRBV10-3,TGTGCCATCACTCCTACTGGGGGCCCCGGTGCTTTCTTT,CAITPTGGPGAFF
TRBJ1-6,-,-,TRBV7-8,TGTGCCAGCAAGAACGGCCAGCCTAATTCACCCCTCCACTTT,CASKNGQPNSPLHF
TRBJ2-4,few,-,TRBV13,TGTGCCAGCAGCTTAGGGATAAACATTCAGTACTTC,CASSLGINIQYF
TRBJ2-5,-,TRBD2,TRBV7-9,TGTGCCAGCAGCTTAGCGTATTTACCTAGCGGCTACCAAGAGACCCAGTACTTC,CASSLAYLPSGYQETQYF
TRBJ2-5,-,-,TRBV7-3,TGTGCCAGCAGCCAAACCAGGGGATCCAATGAGCAGTACTTC,CASSQTRGSNEQYF
TRBJ1-2,many,-,TRBV10-3,TGTGCCATCACCAGGGACCCCTCGTATAGCTACACCTTC,CAITRDPSYSYTF
TRBJ2-1,few,TRBD2,TRBV15,TGTGCCACCAGCAGAGATGCCTCTAGCGGGGTTAATGAGCAGTTCTTC,CATSRDASSGVNEQFF
TRBJ2-3,-,TRBD2,TRBV18,TGTGCCAGCTCATCCCAGACTAGCGAGAGAATCGCAGATACGCAGTATTTT,CASSSQTSERIADTQYF
TRBJ1-2,many,TRBD1,TRBV12-3/TRBV12-4,TGTGCCAGCAGCAGCACAGGGGGCGCGCAGGGCTACACCTTC,CASSSTGGAQGYTF
TRBJ1-4,-,TRBD1,TRBV25-1,TGTGCCAGCAGTCCGATGAACAGGGGGGATGAAAAACTGTTTTTT,CASSPMNRGDEKLFF
TRBJ2-4,-,-,TRBV28,TGTGCCAGCAGTTCCGGGGGACGGTGGGAGCAGTACTTC,CASSSGGRWEQYF
TRBJ1-1,-,-,TRBV3-1,TGTGCCAGCAGTCTCAGTGGGCCGGGGACCGCTGAAGCTTTCTTT,CASSLSGPGTAEAFF
TRBJ2-3,-,TRBD2,TRBV20-1,TGCAGTGCTACTTCTAGCGGGAGGACTCCGAGCACAGATACGCAGTATTTT,CSATSSGRTPSTDTQYF
TRBJ2-5,-,TRBD2,TRBV28,TGTGCCAGCAGTCCGTCCTCTAGCGGGCCCCACAATGAGCAGTACTTC,CASSPSSSGPHNEQYF
TRBJ2-7,few,-,TRBV3-1,TGTGCCAGCGGCCAAGCGAAGACGACATCCTACGAGCAGTACTTC,CASGQAKTTSYEQYF
TRBJ2-1,many,TRBD1,TRBV12-3/TRBV12-4,TGTGCCAGCAGTCCCCAGACAGGGAATCCCACTACGGGTGAGCAGTTCTTC,CASSPQTGNPTTGEQFF
TRBJ2-3,many,TRBD1,TRBV30,TGTGCCTGGGGACAGGGGGCTGATACGCAGTATTTT,CAWGQGADTQYF
TRBJ2-1,-,TRBD2,TRBV29-1,TGCAGCGCCCGCTCTCGGCCAGGACTAGACGATGAGCAGTTCTTC,CSARSRPGLDDEQFF
TRBJ1-2,many,-,TRBV2,TGTGCCAGCGCTAAGGGAGCCAAACATAACTATGGCTACACCTTC,CASAKGAKHNYGYTF
TRBJ2-3,many,-,TRBV4-2,TGTGCCAGCAGCCAAGATTCAGGCACAGATACGCAGTATTTT,CASSQDSGTDTQYF
TRBJ1-1,few,-,TRBV7-9,-,CASSTSDREDTEAFF
TRBJ2-3,-,-,TRBV14,TGTGCCAGCAGCCAAGATGGGGGGCTAGCTGCAGATACGCAGTATTTT,CASSQDGGLAADTQYF
TRBJ2-4,-,TRBD1,TRBV5-1,TGCGCCAGCAGCTTGGAGGACAGGTCTTACGGGCAGTACTTC,CASSLEDRSYGQYF
TRBJ1-1,-,-,TRBV7-3,TGTGCCAGCAGCTTAACATTCGACACTGAAGCTTTCTTT,CASSLTFDTEAFF
TRBJ2-7,many,-,TRBV15,TGTGCCACCAGCAGAGATTTAGGGGTCTCCTACGAGCAGTACTTC,CATSRDLGVSYEQYF
TRBJ2-7,-,-,TRBV4-1,TGCGCCAGCAGCCAAGATCCCTTCCCCTACGAGCAGTACTTC,CASSQDPFPYEQYF
TRBJ2-5,-,TRBD1,TRBV2,TGTGCCAGCAGTGAAGAGGCAGGGACAGGGGCCCAGTACTTC,CASSEEAGTGAQYF
TRBJ2-6,-,-,TRBV7-9,TGTGCCAGCAGCTCCCGTCTAAGGGTTGGGGCCAACGTCCTGACTTTC,CASSSRLRVGANVLTF